These 7 T cell receptor beta chains originate from one sample sequenced in a study of beta chain features in type 1 diabetes. These receptors are not linked to any known antigen. The authors reverse transcribed all of the isolated RNA, so sequencing captured expressed TCRB transcripts. Sequenced by immunoSEQ multiplex PCR; TCRdb stores in-frame clones only, minus some. The table has 250,000 to 300,000 clones, about 24% seen once. The study, taken as a whole, reports: All four CD4+ subsets from Type 1 diabetes patients carried moderately but significantly shorter TCRB CDR3s.

What was sequenced was naive CD4+ T cells from blood. Receptor source: a woman aged 25 to 39 with type 1 diabetes.

There are a few counts of this clone. V gene TRBV2 combines with J gene TRBJ2-1; D is unresolved. Trimming took 1 base from V and 0 from J, leaving 4 bases between them. Germline V lookup: CDR1 SNHLY, CDR2 FYNNEI. This CDR3 contains 14 residues. The CDR3 sequence: CASSEDSSYNEQFF. Here the CDR3 DNA reads TGTGCCAGCAGTGAAGACAGCTCCTACAATGAGCAGTTCTTC.

This sequence joins TRBV29-1 and TRBJ2-1, with TRBD2 matching 8 bases. This CDR3 is 14 amino acids long. Per the germline V gene, CDR1 is SQVTM and CDR2 is ANQGSEA. J lost 14 bases, V lost 3 bases, and 15 bases had no gene match. The CDR3 protein is CSVDSRLAGTEEFF. The CDR3 DNA reads TGCAGCGTTGATTCCAGGCTAGCGGGTACGGAGGAGTTCTTC.

The chain joins TRBV18 to TRBJ2-7; maybe TRBD2 (6 bases). Germline values: CDR1 KGHSH, CDR2 LQKENI. CDR3 length: 16 residues. The V end lost 1 base, the J end lost 3 bases, and 16 bases lay between the germline ends. DNA of the CDR3: TGTGCCAGCTCACCACTGAGAGCGGGTCCAAGCTACGAGCAGTACTTC. It translates to CASSPLRAGPSYEQYF.

The genes are TRBV7-3 and TRBJ1-1, with 8 bases matching TRBD1. The CDR3 covers 17 residues. The germline CDR1 and CDR2 sequences are SGHTA and FQGTGA. Unmatched junction bases numbered 9, after V lost 2 bases and J lost 1 base. Here the CDR3 DNA reads TGTGCCAGCAGCTTAGCCGGGACAGGACCCTGGAACACTGAAGCTTTCTTT. Protein sequence: CASSLAGTGPWNTEAFF.

This clone appeared a few times. The chain recombines TRBV7-2 with TRBJ2-1; TRBD2 might be the D (6 bases). The CDR3 extends over 14 amino acids. CDR1 is SGHTA, CDR2 FQGNSA, per germline. The V end was cut by 5 bases, the J end by 6 bases, with 14 bases between. This CDR3 is CASSARLVPNEQFF. CDR3 coding DNA: TGTGCCAGCAGCGCGCGACTAGTTCCCAATGAGCAGTTCTTC.

V gene TRBV29-1 combines with J gene TRBJ2-1; 8 nucleotides align to TRBD2. The CDR3 contains 13 residues. J gave up 7 bases and V 6 bases, and 8 bases lay outside the gene matches. Germline CDR1 reads SQVTM; CDR2 reads ANQGSEA. In DNA, the CDR3 is TGCAGCGTCGGGACTAGGAAACGGAATGAGCAGTTCTTC. Translating gives CSVGTRKRNEQFF.

The rearrangement links TRBV7-9 to TRBJ1-4, with D possibly TRBD1 on 5 matching bases. The ends were cut back, 1 base at V and 2 bases at J, with 8 bases in the middle. The CDR3 has 15 residues. CDR1 is SEHNR, CDR2 FQNEAQ, per germline (reference sequence). The CDR3 coding sequence is TGTGCCAGCAGCTTAGGCAGGGATACTAATGAAAAACTGTTTTTT. Its protein is CASSLGRDTNEKLFF.